This record covers a single T cell receptor (beta chain). Its antigen is unknown. These data originate in a study of cytomegalovirus exposure and HLA in healthy donors. Study findings and constraints: Rarity held for most TCR sequences, but there were some public TCRs that occurred in many donors. TCR beta chains numbering more than 150 were designated cytomegalovirus-associated. Subsequent analysis revealed that first-cohort TCR clusters tended to co-occur in the approximately 120 validation repertoires.

Here immunoSEQ multiplex PCR was the method, and the copy in TCRdb shows in-frame clones only, minus some. The sample has more than 130,000 clones; 88% are singletons. There are 18 residues in the CDR3. Trimming cost V 2 bases and J 3 bases; bases outside gene matches: 11. CDR1 is MNHNS, CDR2 SASEGT, per germline. The sequenced sample was PBMCs. The receptor comes from a young woman in good health and CMV-seropositive. The chain combines TRBV6-1 with TRBJ1-4; 8 bases agree with TRBD1. CDR3: CASSEYFGRGRPNEKLFF. The DNA of the CDR3 is TGTGCCAGCAGTGAATATTTTGGCAGGGGGCGACCTAATGAAAAACTGTTTTTT.